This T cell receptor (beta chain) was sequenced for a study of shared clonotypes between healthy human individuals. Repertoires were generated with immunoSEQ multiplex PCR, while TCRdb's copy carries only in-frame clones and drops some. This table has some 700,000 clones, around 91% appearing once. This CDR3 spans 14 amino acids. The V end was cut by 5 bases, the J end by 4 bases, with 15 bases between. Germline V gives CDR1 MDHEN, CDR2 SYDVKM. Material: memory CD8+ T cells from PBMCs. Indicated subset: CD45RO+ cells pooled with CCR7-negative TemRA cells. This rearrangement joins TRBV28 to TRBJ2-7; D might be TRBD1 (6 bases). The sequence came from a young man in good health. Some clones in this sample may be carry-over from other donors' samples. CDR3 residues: CASSPGHLRYEQYF. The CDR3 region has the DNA TGTGCCAGCAGTCCGGGACACCTCCGGTACGAGCAGTACTTC.